This passage covers 14 T cell receptor beta chains from one sample sequenced in a study of T cell responses to AZD1222 COVID-19 vaccine. Using immunoSEQ multiplex PCR, the repertoire was profiled, and TCRdb retains in-frame clones only, with some absent. The sample shows under 200,000 clones, about 93% of them seen only once. Sample: peripheral blood, taken on day 0 of AZD1222 vaccination. These receptors were collected from an adult in good health.

The gene calls are TRBV9 and TRBJ2-3; D unclear. Germline lookup yields CDR1 SGDLS and CDR2 YYNGEE. The CDR3 is 14 residues long. V shed 3 bases and J shed 5 bases, with 13 bases lying between them. CDR3 protein: CASSAGPQEDTQYF. The CDR3 DNA is TGTGCCAGCAGCGCGGGCCCTCAGGAAGATACGCAGTATTTT. Full variable domain (rest looked up from reference TRBV9 and TRBJ2-3): DSGVTQTPKHLITATGQRVTLRCSPRSGDLSVYWYQQSLDQGLQFLIQYYNGEERAKGNILERFSAQQFPDLHSELNLSSLELGDSALYFCASSAGPQEDTQYFGPGTRLTVL.

The chain links TRBV30 to TRBJ2-7; TRBD2 agrees at 12 bases. The CDR3 is 13 residues long. V lost 8 bases, J lost 2 bases, and 4 bases stayed unmatched. CDR1 is GTSNPN and CDR2 is SVGIG in the germline V gene (reference sequence). CDR3 coding DNA: TGTGCCGGCGGACTAGCGGGACCCTACGAGCAGTACTTC. As protein: CAGGLAGPYEQYF.

The chain recombines TRBV3-1 (or the pseudogene TRBV3-2) with TRBJ1-1; no clear D gene. This CDR3 region has 13 residues. The germline V gene encodes CDR1 LGHDT and CDR2 YNNKEL (reference sequence). The germline V and J ends were trimmed by 0 bases and 11 bases, with 13 bases remaining between them. CDR3 coding DNA: TGTGCCAGCAGCCAAGATACGACGGGGAAGGCTTTCTTT. It specifies CASSQDTTGKAFF.

The genes are TRBV5-1 and TRBJ1-2, with 7 bases lining up with TRBD1. Germline lookup yields CDR1 SGHRS and CDR2 YFSETQ. This CDR3 is built from 16 residues. V shed 0 bases, J shed 5 bases, and the junction held 10 bases outside the gene matches. The CDR3 DNA follows: TGCGCCAGCAGCTTGGCACAGGGGCTTATCCATTATGGCTACACCTTC. It codes for CASSLAQGLIHYGYTF.

This chain links TRBV4-1 with TRBJ1-5; D is perhaps TRBD1 (5 bases). The germline V gene encodes CDR1 MGHRA and CDR2 YSYEKL. Trimming shortened V by 2 bases and J by 4 bases, and 15 bases separated the two germline ends. This CDR3 comprises 16 residues. DNA of the CDR3: TGCGCCAGCAGCCAATTCGCAGGGTCCTCAAATCAGCCCCAGCATTTT. This gives the protein CASSQFAGSSNQPQHF.

The gene calls are TRBV28 and TRBJ2-7, with D tentatively TRBD1 (6 bases). V lost 7 bases and J lost 1, with 8 bases in between. CDR3 length: 12 amino acids. Germline lookup yields CDR1 MDHEN and CDR2 SYDVKM. DNA of the CDR3: TGTGCCAGCACCCAGGGGTCCTACGAGCAGTACTTC. Translating gives CASTQGSYEQYF.

J is TRBJ2-5 and V is TRBV28; D might be TRBD1 (5 bases). The V end was cut by 5 bases, the J end by 2 bases, with 9 bases between. Germline V gives CDR1 MDHEN, CDR2 SYDVKM. This CDR3 has 13 amino acids. This chain's CDR3 is CASSQGLQETQYF. CDR3 nucleotides: TGTGCCAGCAGTCAGGGCTTACAAGAGACCCAGTACTTC.

The chain uses TRBV15 and TRBJ2-5; D could derive from TRBD1 or TRBD2 (5 bases each). CDR1 and CDR2 from the germline V gene are LNHNV and YYDKDF (reference sequence). Deletions cut 3 bases from V and 1 base from J, with 12 bases between. The CDR3 has 15 residues. CDR3 DNA sequence: TGTGCCACCAGCAGGGGGGTCGGCATCCAAGAGACCCAGTACTTC. Encoded protein: CATSRGVGIQETQYF.

This chain links TRBV5-1 with TRBJ1-1; D may be TRBD1 (6 bases). The CDR3 has 14 residues. Trimming removed 3 bases from V and 1 base from J, with 10 bases in between. Germline V CDR1 and CDR2: SGHRS, YFSETQ. CDR3 region: CASSSETGNTEAFF. For the CDR3, the DNA is TGCGCCAGCAGCTCCGAGACAGGGAACACTGAAGCTTTCTTT.

This rearrangement joins TRBV18 to TRBJ1-1, with D unclear. Deletions cut 2 bases from V and 5 bases from J, with 6 bases between. Germline V gives CDR1 KGHSH, CDR2 LQKENI. The CDR3 runs 12 residues. The CDR3 DNA reads as TGTGCCAGCTCACCAAGGGCAACTGAAGCTTTCTTT. Protein product: CASSPRATEAFF.

The chain carries TRBV4-1 and TRBJ1-3; D not resolved. Trimming removed 0 bases from V and 0 bases from J, with 9 bases in between. CDR1 and CDR2 (germline): MGHRA, YSYEKL. CDR3 length: 16 residues. CDR3 DNA sequence: TGCGCCAGCAGCCAAGATCTTTCCTTCTCTGGAAACACCATATATTTT. Translating it yields CASSQDLSFSGNTIYF.

The V gene is TRBV7-9, the J gene TRBJ1-1; D is uncertain. The CDR3 covers 13 residues. The germline V and J ends were trimmed by 5 bases and 7 bases, with 14 bases remaining between them. CDR1 is SEHNR, CDR2 FQNEAQ, per germline (reference sequence). Here the CDR3 reads CASSPSGGFEAFF. CDR3 in DNA: TGTGCCAGCAGCCCCTCGGGTGGGTTTGAAGCTTTCTTT. Full variable domain (outside the CDR3, taken from reference TRBV7-9 and TRBJ1-1): DTGVSQNPRHKITKRGQNVTFRCDPISEHNRLYWYRQTLGQGPEFLTYFQNEAQLEKSRLLSDRFSAERPKGSFSTLEIQRTEQGDSAMYLCASSPSGGFEAFFGQGTRLTVV.

This chain joins TRBV24-1 and TRBJ2-2, with 10 bases aligning to TRBD1. Germline assignment: CDR1 KGHDR and CDR2 SFDVKD. The CDR3 sequence is 16 residues long. V was pared by 5 bases and J by 5 bases, with 7 bases of the junction left unmatched. The DNA of the CDR3 is TGTGCCACCAGTGGGGAACGGACAGGGGGTACCGGGGAGCTGTTTTTT. Residues: CATSGERTGGTGELFF.

This clone is a singleton in its sample. The CDR3: CASSSPDRLNTEAFF. For the CDR3, the DNA is TGTGCCAGCAGCTCCCCCGACAGGCTGAACACTGAAGCTTTCTTT. The genes are TRBV7-8 and TRBJ1-1; possibly TRBD1 for D (6 bases). In germline, CDR1 is SGHVS, CDR2 FQNEAQ. The CDR3 length is 15 residues. Between the trimmed V and J ends, which lost 4 bases and 0 bases, there was a span of 12 bases.